The following is a T cell receptor (beta chain) sequence with its context. The assay was immunoSEQ multiplex PCR, and TCRdb's table has in-frame clones only and misses some. This table has about 12,000 clones, roughly 72% appearing once. CDR1 SGHTS and CDR2 YDEGEE come from the germline V gene. This CDR3 is built from 12 residues. Trimming took 4 bases from V and 9 from J; bases not matched to a gene: 6. The data belong to a study of blood T cell repertoires in COVID-19. The overall study: Acute and convalescent COVID-19 samples came from the United States, Italy and Spain.

The sequence was obtained from a man aged 60 to 69 with COVID-19, enrolled during active disease. The chain recombines TRBV5-8 with TRBJ1-2; 7 bases align to TRBD1. Sequenced material: peripheral blood. CDR3 in amino acids: CASSPGGGSYTF. The CDR3, as DNA: TGTGCCAGCAGCCCAGGGGGTGGTAGCTACACCTTC.